This TCR beta chain originates from a study of cytomegalovirus exposure and HLA in healthy donors. Whole-study context: From HLA-typed donors, an early data release held around 85 million unique TCRs. Study conclusions and caveats: In vitro, three CMV-associated chains proved specific for CMV antigens. Being indistinguishable, some V segments were excluded, TRBV6-2 and TRBV6-3 among them.

This clone is a singleton in its sample. No antigen is known for it. V shed 3 bases and J shed 1 base, with 11 bases lying between them. From germline, CDR1 is SGHAT and CDR2 FQDESV (reference sequence). The CDR3 runs to 15 residues. 13 Jbeta primers and 60 Vbeta primers were used for the PCR. Some clones are missing from TCRdb's copy, which holds only in-frame ones; the method was immunoSEQ multiplex PCR. The sample yields 150,000 to 200,000 clones, approximately 80% seen once. The sequence came from a young man in good health and CMV-seronegative. The gene calls are TRBV11-1 and TRBJ2-3; unclear D gene. The sample consisted of PBMCs. This chain's CDR3 is CASSLVEPRTDTQYF. As DNA, the CDR3 is TGTGCCAGCAGCTTGGTGGAGCCCCGCACAGATACGCAGTATTTT.